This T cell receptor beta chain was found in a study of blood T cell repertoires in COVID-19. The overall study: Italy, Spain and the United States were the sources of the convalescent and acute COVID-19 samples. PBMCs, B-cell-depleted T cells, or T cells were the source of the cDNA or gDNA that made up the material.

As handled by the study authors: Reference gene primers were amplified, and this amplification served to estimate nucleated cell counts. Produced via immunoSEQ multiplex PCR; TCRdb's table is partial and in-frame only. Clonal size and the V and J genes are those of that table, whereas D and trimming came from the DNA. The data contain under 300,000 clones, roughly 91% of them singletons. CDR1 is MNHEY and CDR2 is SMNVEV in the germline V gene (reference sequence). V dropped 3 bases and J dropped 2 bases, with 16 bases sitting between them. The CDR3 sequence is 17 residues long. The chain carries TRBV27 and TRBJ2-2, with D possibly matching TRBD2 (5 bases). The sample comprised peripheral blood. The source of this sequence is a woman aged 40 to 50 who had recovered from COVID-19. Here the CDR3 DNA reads TGTGCCAGCAGTTTGGGCGGTGGGCTAGCAAACACCGGGGAGCTGTTTTTT. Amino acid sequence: CASSLGGGLANTGELFF.